This T cell receptor beta chain was observed in a study of neurological immune-mediated disorders. Study-wide results and limits: Across subjects, expanded clones had no CDR3 amino acid sequences in common, pointing to private repertoires in all groups.

This clonotype occurred many times. Its antigen remains unidentified. Over 190 million TCR-beta sequences (from 15-18 subjects) were yielded by each sequencing run. Via MiXCR, TCRdb re-called the 5' RACE reads, giving one row per CDR3 protein. The sample has more than 75,000 distinct CDR3 sequences, around 3.4% seen once. Germline lookup yields CDR1 LGHNA and CDR2 YNFKEQ. V lost 4 bases to trimming and J lost 0 bases, with 12 bases between them. The CDR3 consists of 16 residues. This TCR was recovered from a woman between 50 and 59 years old with multiple sclerosis. The material sequenced was PBMCs. This chain connects TRBV4-2 to TRBJ1-4; D is ambiguous. The CDR3 here is CASSPASGATNEKLFF. The DNA of the CDR3 is TGTGCCAGCAGCCCGGCGTCGGGTGCAACTAATGAAAAACTGTTTTTT.